The clone carrying this T cell receptor beta chain was seen only once. CDR3 length: 14 amino acids. Per germline, CDR1 LGHDT and CDR2 YNNKEL (reference sequence). V shed 1 base and J 6 bases; nucleotides not matched to a gene: 4. This sample is drawn from a study of blood T cell repertoires in COVID-19. Across the whole study: Material from acute and convalescent COVID-19 was sourced from the United States, Italy and Spain. The cDNA or gDNA used as material had been derived from T cells, B-cell-depleted T cells, or PBMCs.

Original data processing: Amplification from reference gene primers served as the basis for estimated nucleated cell counts. Assay used: immunoSEQ multiplex PCR; TCRdb lists only in-frame clones, some missing. The V and J calls and clone size are taken from that table; D and trimming were inferred from the DNA. The top ten clones hold over 15% of a sample with more than 95,000 clones, approximately 89% of them seen once. This sequence joins TRBV3-1 (or the pseudogene TRBV3-2) and TRBJ2-7, with TRBD2 matching over 9 bases. This receptor was taken from a woman of 80 years or more in a cohort sampled during active COVID-19. Source material: peripheral blood. The CDR3 sequence: CASSQVSGSSEQYF. The CDR3 DNA reads as TGTGCCAGCAGCCAAGTTAGCGGGAGCTCCGAGCAGTACTTC.